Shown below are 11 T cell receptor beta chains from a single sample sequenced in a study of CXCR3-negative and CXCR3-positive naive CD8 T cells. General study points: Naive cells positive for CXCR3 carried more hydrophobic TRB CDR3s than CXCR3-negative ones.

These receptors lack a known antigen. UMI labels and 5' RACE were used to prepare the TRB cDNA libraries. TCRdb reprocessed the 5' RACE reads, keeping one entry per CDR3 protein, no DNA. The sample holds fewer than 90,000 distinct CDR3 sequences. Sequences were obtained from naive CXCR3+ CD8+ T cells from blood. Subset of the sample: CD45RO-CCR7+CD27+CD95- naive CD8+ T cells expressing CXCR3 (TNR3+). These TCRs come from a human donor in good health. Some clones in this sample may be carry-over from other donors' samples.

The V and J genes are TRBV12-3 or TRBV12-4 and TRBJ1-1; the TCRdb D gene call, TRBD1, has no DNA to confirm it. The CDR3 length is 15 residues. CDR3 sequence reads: CASSANPVPNTEAFF.

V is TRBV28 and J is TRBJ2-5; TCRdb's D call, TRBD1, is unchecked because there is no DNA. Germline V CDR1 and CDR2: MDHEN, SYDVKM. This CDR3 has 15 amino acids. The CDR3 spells CASSGPDRAPETQYF.

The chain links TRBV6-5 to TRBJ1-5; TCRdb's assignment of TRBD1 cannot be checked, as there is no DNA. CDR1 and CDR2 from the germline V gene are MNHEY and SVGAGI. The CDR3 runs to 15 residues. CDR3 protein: CASSSTGTAYQPQHF.

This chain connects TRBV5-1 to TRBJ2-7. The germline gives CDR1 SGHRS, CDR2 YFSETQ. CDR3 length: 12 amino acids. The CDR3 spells CASSLEGSEQYF.

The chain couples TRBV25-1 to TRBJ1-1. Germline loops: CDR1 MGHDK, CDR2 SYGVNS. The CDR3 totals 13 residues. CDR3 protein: CASSEYFGGLSFF.

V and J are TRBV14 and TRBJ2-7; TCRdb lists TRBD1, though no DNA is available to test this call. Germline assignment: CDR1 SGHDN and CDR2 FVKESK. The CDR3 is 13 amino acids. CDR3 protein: CASSQPGGDEQYF.

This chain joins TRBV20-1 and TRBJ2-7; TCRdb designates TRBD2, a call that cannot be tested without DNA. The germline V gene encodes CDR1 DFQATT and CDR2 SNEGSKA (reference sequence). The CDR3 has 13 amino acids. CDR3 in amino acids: CSASASDTYEQYF.

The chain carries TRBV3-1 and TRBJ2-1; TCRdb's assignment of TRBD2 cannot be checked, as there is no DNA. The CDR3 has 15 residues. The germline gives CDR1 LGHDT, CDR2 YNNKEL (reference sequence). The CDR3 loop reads CASSQDTREGNEQFF.

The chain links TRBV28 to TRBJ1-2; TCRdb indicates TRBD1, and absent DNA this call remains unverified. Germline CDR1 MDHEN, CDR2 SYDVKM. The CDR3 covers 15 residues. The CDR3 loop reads CASSSGTGESFGYTF.

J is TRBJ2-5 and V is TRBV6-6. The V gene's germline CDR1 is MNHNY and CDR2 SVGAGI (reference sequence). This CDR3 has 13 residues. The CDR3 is CASSYGTQETQYF.

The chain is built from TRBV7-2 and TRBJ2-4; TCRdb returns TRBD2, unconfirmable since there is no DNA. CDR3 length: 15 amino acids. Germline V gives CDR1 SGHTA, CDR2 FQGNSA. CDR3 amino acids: CASSLTSGDYDIQYF.